The 10 T cell receptor beta chains in this list originate from one sample, sequenced in a study of T cell repertoires in cytomegalovirus infection. Each CDR3 protein is one row after TCRdb ran MiXCR on the reads. The data hold roughly 280,000 distinct CDR3 sequences, with roughly 9% observed a single time. The sequenced sample was PBMCs. All receptors derive from a human donor in good health (CMV status not recorded). Some clones in this sample may be carry-over from other donors' samples.

This clonotype has ten or more counts. The CDR3 loop is CSVMTGGEQYF. The CDR3, as DNA: TGCAGCGTTATGACAGGGGGCGAGCAGTACTTC. The chain is built from TRBV29-1 and TRBJ2-7, with 9 nucleotides matching TRBD1. Trimming at V came to 5 bases and at J to 6 bases, leaving 2 bases not matched to a gene. This CDR3 comprises 11 residues. Per germline, CDR1 SQVTM and CDR2 ANQGSEA.

This clonotype was observed at least ten times. This chain uses TRBV5-1 with TRBJ2-5, with 8 bases aligning to TRBD1. The V gene's germline CDR1 is SGHRS and CDR2 YFSETQ. With 0 bases clipped from V and 2 bases from J, the junction kept 12 bases outside the gene matches. The CDR3 totals 18 residues. The CDR3 bases are TGCGCCAGCAGCTTGGTGAGGGTGTCAGGGGGCACTCAAGAGACCCAGTACTTC. Residues: CASSLVRVSGGTQETQYF.

This clonotype was recorded a few times. This sequence joins TRBV7-3 and TRBJ1-6; D remains unclear. The CDR3 covers 13 residues. Per the germline V gene, CDR1 is SGHTA and CDR2 is FQGTGA. The ends were cut back, 3 bases at V and 10 bases at J, with 10 bases in the middle. CDR3 in DNA: TGTGCCAGCAGCTTCGGGCCCCGCTCACCCCTCCACTTT. Amino acid sequence: CASSFGPRSPLHF.

This clonotype was observed many times. In DNA, the CDR3 is TGTGCCAGCAGCTTTTCGGGGGCCCTCGGAGAGCAGTACTTC. Protein: CASSFSGALGEQYF. The chain joins TRBV7-2 to TRBJ2-7; D may correspond to TRBD1 or TRBD2 (6 bases each). The CDR3 is made up of 14 amino acids. Germline assignment: CDR1 SGHTA and CDR2 FQGNSA. Trimming pared 3 bases from V and 7 bases from J, leaving 16 bases between.

The rearrangement uses TRBV20-1 and TRBJ1-6; D might be TRBD1 (5 bases). CDR3 length equals 12 residues. The germline V gene has CDR1 DFQATT and CDR2 SNEGSKA (reference sequence). The V and J ends lost 3 bases and 14 bases respectively, with 14 bases between them. In nucleotides, the CDR3 is TGCAGTGCTAGGGGGGACTCTGGAGCCCTCCACTTT. This sequence encodes CSARGDSGALHF.

This clonotype was recorded a few times. The chain combines TRBV5-1 with TRBJ2-5; 8 nucleotides agree with TRBD2. The germline gives CDR1 SGHRS, CDR2 YFSETQ. Trimming removed 4 bases from V and 4 bases from J; junction bases left unmatched: 9. The CDR3 contains 15 residues. CDR3 region: CASSRGGSSGETQYF. The CDR3 coding sequence is TGCGCCAGCAGCCGCGGGGGGAGTTCTGGAGAGACCCAGTACTTC.

Many counts were recorded for this clonotype. The chain employs TRBV20-1 and TRBJ1-4; 9 nucleotides align to TRBD1. The J segment lost 8 bases and the V segment lost 5 bases, leaving 9 bases of the junction unmatched. Germline CDR1 and CDR2: DFQATT and SNEGSKA (reference sequence). This CDR3 has 14 amino acids. The CDR3 bases are TGCAGTGCTCCCTCCTTACAGGGGGCCGAAAAACTGTTTTTT. Translation: CSAPSLQGAEKLFF.

There are many counts of this clonotype. The chain is built from TRBV7-2 and TRBJ2-1, with TRBD2 matching 8 bases. This CDR3 is 14 amino acids long. The V gene end was trimmed by 2 bases and the J gene end by 7 bases; junction bases not matched to a gene: 4. The V gene's germline CDR1 is SGHTA and CDR2 FQGNSA. CDR3 DNA: TGTGCCAGCAGCTTAAGGACTAGCTCGAATGAGCAGTTCTTC. As protein: CASSLRTSSNEQFF.

This clonotype has ten or more counts. The V call is TRBV12-3 or TRBV12-4, the J call TRBJ1-1; the match to TRBD1 covers 8 bases. V lost 8 bases and J lost 4; bases outside the gene matches: 12. This CDR3 is 15 amino acids long. The CDR3 coding sequence is TGTGCCAGCGGATCCCCAACAGGGGGATTCACTGAAGCTTTCTTT. This encodes CASGSPTGGFTEAFF.

This clonotype was observed many times. The chain recombines TRBV20-1 with TRBJ1-5; the D gene is possibly TRBD1 (5 bases). Germline-derived CDR1 and CDR2 are DFQATT and SNEGSKA (reference sequence). V was shortened by 3 bases and J by 3 bases, with 12 bases between the two germline ends. This CDR3 has 14 amino acids. CDR3 residues: CSASQGDDNQPQHF. In DNA, the CDR3 is TGCAGTGCTAGCCAGGGCGATGACAATCAGCCCCAGCATTTT.